This record concerns one T cell receptor (beta chain) sequence. Its specificity is not known. Then a second PCR, running about 6 to 11 cycles, was carried out with a sample-barcoded 5' primer and a J-beta primer mix. TCRdb re-derived calls from the 5' RACE reads in MiXCR, one entry per CDR3 protein. The sample yields approximately 1.5 million distinct CDR3 sequences, about 31% seen once. This record belongs to a study of blood T cells in healthy people across ages. Findings and caveats of the study: TCR beta diversity per million T cells fell roughly linearly with age.

Drawing of peripheral blood yielded roughly 9.8 milliliters from each donor. At least 6.5 million PBMCs were isolated per sample. This CDR3 has 16 residues. V lost 0 bases, J lost 3 bases, and 15 bases lay in between. Germline CDR1 LGHNA, CDR2 YNFKEQ. The rearrangement uses TRBV4-2 and TRBJ2-7; D may match TRBD1 or TRBD2 (7 bases each). The sequenced sample consisted of blood. The sequence derives from a woman between 25 and 40 years old in good health. CDR3 loop: CASSQEAGGGVYEQYF. Written as DNA, the CDR3 is TGTGCCAGCAGCCAAGAAGCAGGGGGGGGGGTCTACGAGCAGTACTTC.